This entry lists 7 T cell receptor beta chains sequenced from one sample in a study of blood T cell repertoires in COVID-19. Only in-frame clones appear in the TCRdb table, and some are missing; sequencing was by immunoSEQ multiplex PCR. The top ten hold about 4.6% of the sample, which has about 100,000 clones, around 90% seen once. The sequenced material came from peripheral blood. These receptors all stem from a human donor in a cohort sampled during active COVID-19.

The genes are TRBV12-5 and TRBJ2-1, with 7 bases identical to TRBD1. CDR3 length equals 16 residues. Germline V lookup: CDR1 LGHNT, CDR2 FRNRAP. V was clipped by 0 bases and J by 9 bases; unmatched bases: 11. As DNA, the CDR3 is TGTGCTAGTGGTTTGGTAGGCAGGGGGTTGTATGGTGAGCAGTTCTTC. It yields the protein CASGLVGRGLYGEQFF. Full variable domain (outside the CDR3, taken from reference TRBV12-5 and TRBJ2-1): DARVTQTPRHKVTEMGQEVTMRCQPILGHNTVFWYRQTMMQGLELLAYFRNRAPLDDSGMPKDRFSAEMPDATLATLKIQPSEPRDSAVYFCASGLVGRGLYGEQFFGPGTRLTVL.

The rearrangement joins TRBV5-1 to TRBJ2-1; D is possibly TRBD2 (6 bases). Between the trimmed V and J ends, which lost 1 base and 0 bases, there was a span of 8 bases. The CDR3 loop spans 15 amino acids. CDR1 is SGHRS and CDR2 is YFSETQ in the germline V gene. The CDR3 DNA is TGCGCCAGCAGCTTGCAGGGACTCTCCTACAATGAGCAGTTCTTC. Encoded protein: CASSLQGLSYNEQFF.

The chain couples TRBV19 to TRBJ2-1; 15 positions agree with TRBD2. Germline V gives CDR1 LNHDA, CDR2 SQIVND (reference sequence). The CDR3 consists of 15 residues. V trimming: 6 bases; J trimming: 9 bases; junction bases outside the gene matches: 6. The CDR3 spells CASSKGLAGGGEQFF. For the CDR3, the DNA is TGTGCCAGTAGCAAAGGACTAGCGGGAGGGGGTGAGCAGTTCTTC.

This sequence joins TRBV5-1 and TRBJ1-4; 10 positions agree with TRBD1. The CDR3 totals 16 residues. CDR1 SGHRS and CDR2 YFSETQ come from the germline V gene. V was pared by 3 bases and J by 8 bases, with 10 bases of the junction left unmatched. For the CDR3, the DNA is TGCGCCAGCAGCTCACACGCCGGGACAGGGGACGAAAAACTGTTTTTT. Protein sequence: CASSSHAGTGDEKLFF. Variable domain in full (rest from reference TRBV5-1 and TRBJ1-4): KAGVTQTPRYLIKTRGQQVTLSCSPISGHRSVSWYQQTPGQGLQFLFEYFSETQRNKGNFPGRFSGRQFSNSRSEMNVSTLELGDSALYLCASSSHAGTGDEKLFFGSGTQLSVL.

The sample holds one count of this clone. The V and J genes are TRBV11-2 and TRBJ2-7; D is possibly TRBD2 (6 bases). Germline V gene data show CDR1 as SGHAT and CDR2 as FQNNGV. The length of the CDR3 is 13 residues. V was shortened by 2 bases and J by 2 bases, with 7 bases between the two germline ends. The CDR3: CASSLIAAYEQYF. The CDR3 nucleotides are TGTGCCAGCAGCTTAATAGCGGCCTACGAGCAGTACTTC.

The chain recombines TRBV28 with TRBJ1-2, with 7 bases matching TRBD1. Germline assignment: CDR1 MDHEN and CDR2 SYDVKM. V shed 2 bases, J shed 8 bases, and the junction held 8 bases outside the gene matches. This CDR3 contains 14 residues. The CDR3 loop is CASSLETGSLGYTF. DNA of the CDR3: TGTGCCAGCAGTTTAGAGACAGGGTCATTGGGCTACACCTTC.

The chain employs TRBV7-2 and TRBJ2-7, with 11 bases that match TRBD1. The CDR3 is 15 amino acids. CDR1 and CDR2 (germline): SGHTA, FQGNSA. V gave up 5 bases and J gave up 3 bases; unmatched junction bases: 6. The CDR3 spells CASSPDRGRFYEQYF. CDR3 sequence (DNA): TGTGCCAGCAGCCCGGACAGGGGGCGGTTCTACGAGCAGTACTTC.